These 2 T cell receptor beta chains were all obtained from the same sample, sequenced in a study of blood T cell repertoires in COVID-19. TCRdb keeps only in-frame clones here, not all; method: immunoSEQ multiplex PCR. In the table there are around 200,000 clones, roughly 77% of which are singletons. The source material was peripheral blood. These receptors came from a woman aged 40 to 50 with COVID-19, enrolled during active disease.

The V and J genes are TRBV5-8 and TRBJ2-1; 14 bases agree with TRBD2. CDR1 SGHTS and CDR2 YDEGEE come from the germline V gene. J lost 1 base, V lost 4 bases, and 4 bases had no gene match. The CDR3 is made up of 17 amino acids. The DNA of the CDR3 is TGTGCCAGCAGCCGGGGGACTAGCGGGAGTTCCTACAATGAGCAGTTCTTC. Residues: CASSRGTSGSSYNEQFF.

The chain joins TRBV19 to TRBJ2-3; 11 bases agree with TRBD2. This CDR3 has 20 residues. V was clipped by 3 bases and J by 3 bases; unmatched bases: 17. The germline V gene encodes CDR1 LNHDA and CDR2 SQIVND (reference sequence). In DNA, the CDR3 is TGTGCCAGTAGTATCGGAGGGCTAGCGGGGGGCTTAGAGAAAACAGATACGCAGTATTTT. This codes for CASSIGGLAGGLEKTDTQYF.